The T cell receptor (beta chain) under discussion was sequenced for a study of Ad26.COV2.S vaccination and SARS-CoV-2 variants. Whole-study context: By the intramuscular route, Ad26.COV2.S was given once, or twice 56 days apart.

This CDR3 spans 15 amino acids. The V and J ends lost 4 bases and 2 bases respectively, with 13 bases between them. Germline CDR1 SGHRS, CDR2 YFSETQ. The method was immunoSEQ multiplex PCR; TCRdb's version includes in-frame clones alone and lacks a portion of them. Among about 320,000 clones listed, around 84% were seen once. With respect to this clone: What it binds is not known.

The study's findings and limits: Similar non-spike TCR breadth was observed in recipients of vaccine and of placebo.

Treatment given: approximately 18 received Ad26.COV2.S at low or high dose, single or two shots; about five received placebo; per-sample allocation not given. The samples were gathered on day 63 after the first injection of vaccine or placebo. The chain joins TRBV5-1 to TRBJ2-1; D possibly corresponds to TRBD1 (5 bases). This specimen consisted of peripheral blood, obtained in a trial of Ad26.COV2.S vaccine versus placebo. This TCR was recovered from a person aged 18-60 years who received the Ad26.COV2.S COVID-19 vaccine or a placebo. This CDR3 is CASSEAGLAYNEQFF. The CDR3 nucleotides are TGCGCCAGCAGCGAGGCAGGGTTGGCCTACAATGAGCAGTTCTTC. Full variable domain (rest looked up from reference TRBV5-1 and TRBJ2-1): KAGVTQTPRYLIKTRGQQVTLSCSPISGHRSVSWYQQTPGQGLQFLFEYFSETQRNKGNFPGRFSGRQFSNSRSEMNVSTLELGDSALYLCASSEAGLAYNEQFFGPGTRLTVL.